Shown below are 20 T cell receptor beta chains from a single sample sequenced in a study of prognosis after radiotherapy for stage I lung cancer. Two-round multiplex PCR on genomic DNA was the method by which TCR beta CDR3 was amplified. During first-round PCR, primers specific to each TRBV and TRBJ gene were used. Using its own MiXCR run on the multiplex PCR reads, TCRdb lists one record per CDR3 protein. Of fewer than 40,000 distinct CDR3 sequences in the sample, approximately 32% are singletons; the top ten hold 25% to 30%. The specimen comprised PBMCs, sampled before or after stereotactic body radiation therapy (not recorded which). Every receptor here comes from a donor aged 50 or older with non-small cell lung cancer.

This chain joins TRBV6-2 or TRBV6-3 and TRBJ1-1; 8 bases map to TRBD1. CDR1 and CDR2 (germline): MNHEY, SVGEGT. Trimming took 5 bases from V and 4 from J; bases not matched to a gene: 12. CDR3 size: 16 residues. The CDR3 sequence: CASSPGQGRESTEAFF. The DNA for the CDR3 is TGTGCCAGCAGTCCCGGACAGGGACGAGAGAGCACTGAAGCTTTCTTT.

This clonotype was detected ten times or more. The J gene is TRBJ1-6, the V gene TRBV3-1; D is unclear. Germline V CDR1 and CDR2: LGHDT, YNNKEL (reference sequence). The V gene lost 8 bases and the J gene lost 7 bases, with 15 bases spanning the gap. CDR3 size: 14 residues. CDR3 protein: CASRAGHTNSPLHF. The CDR3 nucleotides are TGTGCCAGCCGCGCAGGTCACACCAATTCACCCCTCCACTTT.

This clonotype was seen at least ten times. The rearrangement links TRBV30 to TRBJ2-5, with 11 bases that match TRBD2. V trimming: 8 bases; J trimming: 1 base; junction bases outside the gene matches: 9. The CDR3 is 15 residues long. CDR1 is GTSNPN and CDR2 is SVGIG in the germline V gene (reference sequence). As DNA, the CDR3 is TGTGCCGCTTCCGGGACTAGCGGTTTCCAAGAGACCCAGTACTTC. It yields the protein CAASGTSGFQETQYF.

The V call is TRBV6-2 or TRBV6-3, the J call TRBJ1-6; a possible D gene is TRBD1 (6 bases). V dropped 7 bases and J dropped 10 bases, with 23 bases sitting between them. Germline CDR1 MNHEY, CDR2 SVGEGT. The CDR3 extends over 16 amino acids. The CDR3 nucleotides are TGTGCCAGCATTACGGGACTGACAGGTGAGGGATCACCCCTCCACTTT. Protein sequence: CASITGLTGEGSPLHF.

The rearrangement links TRBV5-6 to TRBJ2-3; unclear D gene. Trimming stripped 1 base from V and 0 bases from J, with 3 bases between. Germline CDR1 SGHDT, CDR2 YYEEEE. The CDR3 covers 13 residues. The CDR3 region is CASSLLSTDTQYF. The CDR3 DNA sequence: TGTGCCAGCAGCTTGCTGAGCACAGATACGCAGTATTTT.

By sample fraction, this clonotype is medium-sized. The chain joins TRBV6-5 to TRBJ2-7; D perhaps matches TRBD1 (5 bases). Germline CDR1 is MNHEY and CDR2 is SVGAGI. Trimming cost V 0 bases and J 2 bases, with 11 bases left between them. The CDR3 is 15 amino acids. CDR3 nucleotides: TGTGCCAGCAGTTACTCTGACAGTGGGCCCTACGAGCAGTACTTC. This translates into CASSYSDSGPYEQYF.

This clonotype was recorded at least ten times. The V gene is TRBV5-1, the J gene TRBJ1-4, with no clear D. The V end lost 5 bases, the J end lost 0 bases, and 2 bases lay between the germline ends. The CDR3 covers 12 residues. The germline V gene has CDR1 SGHRS and CDR2 YFSETQ. The CDR3 DNA sequence: TGCGCCAGCAGTGCAACTAATGAAAAACTGTTTTTT. Protein product: CASSATNEKLFF.

The rearrangement joins TRBV6-5 to TRBJ2-7, with TRBD1 identical over 8 bases. The CDR3 is made up of 17 amino acids. Germline loops: CDR1 MNHEY, CDR2 SVGAGI. With V trimmed by 2 bases and J by 1 base, 10 bases remained unmatched. The CDR3 is CASSYRKGQVISYEQYF. The CDR3 coding sequence is TGTGCCAGCAGTTACCGAAAGGGACAGGTCATATCCTACGAGCAGTACTTC.

The table lists this clonotype with a few counts. The rearrangement joins TRBV6-1 to TRBJ1-3; 12 bases fit TRBD1. Germline CDR1 is MNHNS and CDR2 is SASEGT. The ends lost 7 bases at V and 3 bases at J; junction bases unmatched: 16. There are 19 residues in the CDR3. The CDR3 DNA sequence: TGTGCCAGCAACACCGCAGCTCCGGGACAGGGGGCTTGTGGAAACACCATATATTTT. This encodes CASNTAAPGQGACGNTIYF.

In the case of this clonotype: A far larger clone differs by one base, so this is likely a read error. The chain joins TRBV6-4 to TRBJ2-7; 9 bases line up with TRBD1. The CDR3 has 15 amino acids. CDR1 is MRHNA and CDR2 is SNTAGT in the germline V gene. This CDR3 reads CASSYPGQGTYEHYF. CDR3 DNA: TGTGCCAGCAGTTATCCGGGACAGGGAACCTACGAGCATTACTTC.

This clonotype was picked up many times. The V call is TRBV20-1, the J call TRBJ2-1; 12 nucleotides align to TRBD2. Trimming at V came to 7 bases and at J to 3 bases, leaving 1 base not matched to a gene. Germline values: CDR1 DFQATT, CDR2 SNEGSKA (reference sequence). The CDR3 runs 13 residues. The CDR3 region is CSVTSGGYNEQFF. The CDR3 DNA sequence: TGCAGTGTGACTAGCGGGGGCTACAATGAGCAGTTCTTC.

This clonotype appeared many times. V usage is TRBV6-2 or TRBV6-3 and J usage is TRBJ2-7; 7 positions match TRBD1. CDR3 length equals 13 residues. Losses at the gene ends were 6 bases for V and 3 bases for J; bases not matched to a gene: 5. From germline, CDR1 is MNHEY and CDR2 SVGEGT. Here the CDR3 DNA reads TGTGCCAGCAGCCGAGGGACAGTCTACGAGCAGTACTTC. Residues: CASSRGTVYEQYF.

In this sample, this clonotype turned up many times. The chain links TRBV24-1 to TRBJ2-2, with 8 positions matching TRBD1. The CDR3 is made up of 15 amino acids. Germline assignment: CDR1 KGHDR and CDR2 SFDVKD. Germline trimming cut 5 bases from V and 6 bases from J; bases unmatched to any gene: 7. CDR3 loop: CATSGQGSLSGELFF. CDR3 nucleotides: TGTGCCACCAGTGGACAGGGGAGTCTCTCCGGGGAGCTGTTTTTT.

This clonotype was detected ten times or more. CDR3 region: CASSRGGSGANVLTF. The DNA for the CDR3 is TGTGCCAGCAGTCGGGGGGGTTCCGGGGCCAACGTCCTGACTTTC. The J gene is TRBJ2-6, the V gene TRBV6-2 or TRBV6-3, with 8 bases fitting TRBD2. Germline CDR1 MNHEY, CDR2 SVGEGT. With 5 bases clipped from V and 4 bases from J, the junction kept 4 bases outside the gene matches. The length of the CDR3 is 15 residues.

The chain joins TRBV12-3 or TRBV12-4 to TRBJ2-2, with no clear D. V was cut by 5 bases and J by 7 bases, with 14 bases left in between. The CDR3 has 14 residues. The CDR3 protein is CASSPPRKRGELFF. For the CDR3, the DNA is TGTGCCAGCAGTCCACCCCGTAAGCGCGGGGAGCTGTTTTTT.

This clonotype appeared a single time. The rearrangement links TRBV19 to TRBJ2-3; 10 bases line up with TRBD2. The CDR3 contains 16 residues. V trimming: 5 bases; J trimming: 3 bases; junction bases outside the gene matches: 8. Per the germline V gene, CDR1 is LNHDA and CDR2 is SQIVND (reference sequence). CDR3 region: CASSSLAGVGTDTQYF. The CDR3 nucleotides are TGTGCCAGTAGTTCGCTAGCGGGAGTTGGTACAGATACGCAGTATTTT. Complete variable domain (other parts from reference TRBV19 and TRBJ2-3): DGGITQSPKYLFRKEGQNVTLSCEQNLNHDAMYWYRQDPGQGLRLIYYSQIVNDFQKGDIAEGYSVSREKKESFPLTVTSAQKNPTAFYLCASSSLAGVGTDTQYFGPGTRLTVL.

This sequence joins TRBV7-9 and TRBJ2-7; no firm D call. Trimming took off 1 base at V and 3 bases at J, with 13 bases between the two ends. The CDR3 contains 15 residues. Looked up from germline, CDR1 is SEHNR and CDR2 is FQNEAQ (reference sequence). Here the CDR3 reads CASSLDGRHIYEQYF. The CDR3 DNA reads TGTGCCAGCAGCTTAGACGGGCGCCACATCTACGAGCAGTACTTC.

The chain couples TRBV2 to TRBJ1-2; D is undetermined. The germline V gene has CDR1 SNHLY and CDR2 FYNNEI. V was clipped by 6 bases and J by 4 bases, with 18 bases between them. The CDR3 runs to 15 residues. CDR3 in DNA: TGTGCCAGCAGGGGAACCGAGGACGTTGGCTATGGCTACACCTTC. Translated, it gives CASRGTEDVGYGYTF.

The chain combines TRBV6-1 with TRBJ2-6; TRBD2 might be the D (7 bases). Trimming stripped 9 bases from V and 5 bases from J, with 14 bases between. The CDR3 sequence is 14 residues long. Germline-derived CDR1 and CDR2 are MNHNS and SASEGT. In nucleotides, the CDR3 is TGTGCCAGAGGGGGGGGGGCCCGGGCCAACGTCCTGACTTTC. It is translated as CARGGGARANVLTF.

The gene calls are TRBV2 and TRBJ2-7; D is uncertain. The CDR3 sequence is 11 residues long. CDR1 and CDR2 (germline): SNHLY, FYNNEI. The V end lost 7 bases, the J end lost 0 bases, and 4 bases lay between the germline ends. As DNA, the CDR3 is TGTGCCAGCATCCGCTCCTACGAGCAGTACTTC. As protein: CASIRSYEQYF.